The clone carrying this T cell receptor (beta chain) was counted many times. Its antigen is undetermined. V lost 6 bases and J lost 5, with 12 bases in between. Germline CDR1 MDHEN, CDR2 SYDVKM. The CDR3 contains 13 residues. A universal primer site came from template switching; cDNA carried unique molecular identifiers. TCRdb fed the 5' RACE reads into MiXCR, producing one record per CDR3 protein. The sample contains hundreds of thousands of distinct CDR3 sequences, roughly 18% of which appear only once. The data derive from a study of identical twins. Study-wide points: Models predicted less out-of-frame TCR alpha sharing in monozygotic twins than was found.

These records were also assigned to another study, of T cells expressing NK-cell markers. That source notes: Source material for TCR beta repertoires consisted of sorted CD3+CD56+NKG2C+, CD3+CD56+NKG2C- and CD3+CD56-NKG2C+ T cells. Topping the CD3+CD56-NKG2C+ fraction as well were these clonotypes, in several donors.

The origin of this receptor is a young woman in good health. The specimen sequenced was PBMCs. This sequence joins TRBV28 and TRBJ2-3; weak D call: TRBD1 (6 bases). The CDR3 is CASRRQDRDTQYF. CDR3 DNA sequence: TGTGCCAGCAGGCGACAGGACAGAGATACGCAGTATTTT.